Listed below are T cell receptor beta chains from one sample, sequenced in a study of T cells after yellow fever vaccination. MiXCR was run by TCRdb on the 5' RACE reads, yielding one entry per CDR3 protein. The table includes some 350,000 distinct CDR3 sequences, 4.1% detected once. Sequencing used PBMCs, obtained 5 days after the yellow fever booster vaccination. The source of these receptors is a man aged 18 to 29 who received the YFV17D yellow fever vaccine. The CDR3 runs from the conserved cysteine through the conserved F or W. Each record gives: V gene, CDR3 protein.

>TRBV12-3/TRBV12-4
CASSLGDRGTEAFF
>TRBV19
CASSPRDRAYNEQFF
>TRBV20-1
CSARSGLEGLRLFF
>TRBV10-3
CAISERGGVYTQYF
>TRBV7-2
CASARAGGGGELFF
>TRBV4-1
CASSPQEGTEAFF
>TRBV12-3/TRBV12-4
CASSGSSGVYEQYF
>TRBV7-9
CASSRGPSAPKNTEAFF
>TRBV7-2
CASSSGPRADTQYF
>TRBV5-1
CASSLRGGDTEAFF
>TRBV7-9
CASSFAGLTGELFF
>TRBV7-9
CASSGPGDLLNYGYTF
>TRBV5-1
CASSSRDRGIYGYTF
>TRBV24-1
CATSEIRDQKEKLFF